The rows below give T cell receptor beta chains drawn from one sample of a study of cytomegalovirus exposure and HLA in healthy donors. Only in-frame clones appear in the TCRdb table, and some are missing; sequencing was by immunoSEQ multiplex PCR. The table shows approximately 100,000 clones, with about 75% occurring only once. The sequenced sample was PBMCs. The receptors stem from a woman between 40 and 50 years old in good health and CMV-seropositive. Both conserved end residues are part of each CDR3. The D gene is left open where the match is weak. The size entry is marked missing in some rows and otherwise reads once, few, many or a size class.

clone size: .; V gene: TRBV5-4; J gene: TRBJ2-5; D gene: TRBD2; CDR3 DNA: TGTGCCAGCAGCTTGGGGGCGCTAGCGGGGAGGAAAGAGACCCAGTACTTC; CDR3 protein: CASSLGALAGRKETQYF
clone size: .; V gene: TRBV18; J gene: TRBJ1-1; D gene: TRBD1; CDR3 DNA: TGTGCCAGCTCACTACAGGGGGCGGGTGAAGCTTTCTTT; CDR3 protein: CASSLQGAGEAFF
clone size: few; V gene: TRBV5-1; J gene: TRBJ2-7; D gene: TRBD1; CDR3 DNA: TGCGCCAGCAGCTTGCGACAGGGGGGCTACGAGCAGTACTTC; CDR3 protein: CASSLRQGGYEQYF
clone size: .; V gene: TRBV2; J gene: TRBJ1-5; D gene: TRBD1; CDR3 DNA: TGTGCCAGCAGGGAAGGGACAGTCAATCAGCCCCAGCATTTT; CDR3 protein: CASREGTVNQPQHF
clone size: .; V gene: TRBV4-2; J gene: TRBJ2-1; D gene: TRBD2; CDR3 DNA: TGTGCCAGCAGCCAAGATAGGGTTCGGCGGGGGGTCGACAATGAGCAGTTCTTC; CDR3 protein: CASSQDRVRRGVDNEQFF
clone size: .; V gene: TRBV5-1; J gene: TRBJ1-6; D gene: TRBD1; CDR3 DNA: TGCGCCAGCAGCCTTGGGACAGGGGAGCCTTTTAACGCCCTCCACTTT; CDR3 protein: CASSLGTGEPFNALHF
clone size: once; V gene: TRBV27; J gene: TRBJ1-1; D gene: .; CDR3 DNA: TGTGCCAGCAGTTTCAGACAGCTGAACACTGAAGCTTTCTTT; CDR3 protein: CASSFRQLNTEAFF
clone size: .; V gene: TRBV6-1; J gene: TRBJ2-3; D gene: .; CDR3 DNA: TGTGCCAGCAGTGAATCCCCAGGGGCAGATACGCAGTATTTT; CDR3 protein: CASSESPGADTQYF
clone size: .; V gene: TRBV13; J gene: TRBJ2-2; D gene: TRBD1; CDR3 DNA: TGTGCCAGCAGCTGGGGACAGGGGAAGTATACCGGGGAGCTGTTTTTT; CDR3 protein: CASSWGQGKYTGELFF
clone size: few; V gene: TRBV6-1; J gene: TRBJ1-6; D gene: TRBD1; CDR3 DNA: TGTGCCAGCGTTGACAGGGGGCAGCGTAATTCACCCCTCCACTTT; CDR3 protein: CASVDRGQRNSPLHF
clone size: .; V gene: TRBV7-6; J gene: TRBJ1-4; D gene: .; CDR3 DNA: TGTGCCCCCAGGAGGGGAAAACTGTTTTTT; CDR3 protein: CAPRRGKLFF
clone size: .; V gene: TRBV7-8; J gene: TRBJ1-3; D gene: TRBD1; CDR3 DNA: TGTGCCAGCAGCTCCGACAGGGTTGGAAACACCATATATTTT; CDR3 protein: CASSSDRVGNTIYF
clone size: .; V gene: TRBV27; J gene: TRBJ1-3; D gene: .; CDR3 DNA: TGTGCCAGCAGTTTTACTATATCTGGAAACACCATATATTTT; CDR3 protein: CASSFTISGNTIYF
clone size: .; V gene: TRBV30; J gene: TRBJ1-6; D gene: TRBD1; CDR3 DNA: TGTGCCTGGAGTGACAGGGGGCGTTCTCCCCTCCACTTT; CDR3 protein: CAWSDRGRSPLHF
clone size: .; V gene: TRBV2; J gene: TRBJ2-1; D gene: .; CDR3 DNA: TGTGCCAGCACCCAGGACCGGACATCCTACAATGAGCAGTTCTTC; CDR3 protein: CASTQDRTSYNEQFF
clone size: once; V gene: TRBV13; J gene: TRBJ2-7; D gene: TRBD2; CDR3 DNA: TGTGCCAGCAGCGCGGGGGGGACCTTCTACGAGCAGTACTTC; CDR3 protein: CASSAGGTFYEQYF
clone size: few; V gene: TRBV30; J gene: TRBJ2-1; D gene: TRBD2; CDR3 DNA: TGTGCCTGGAGTGTAACTAGCGGGGGGATGTACAATGAGCAGTTCTTC; CDR3 protein: CAWSVTSGGMYNEQFF
clone size: .; V gene: TRBV19; J gene: TRBJ1-1; D gene: TRBD1; CDR3 DNA: TGTGCCAGTAGTCTCAAGACAGGGCGGAACACTGAAGCTTTCTTT; CDR3 protein: CASSLKTGRNTEAFF
clone size: .; V gene: TRBV7-9; J gene: TRBJ1-1; D gene: TRBD1; CDR3 DNA: TGTGCCAGCAGCTTAAGGACAGGGGGATCCGGCACTGAAGCTTTCTTT; CDR3 protein: CASSLRTGGSGTEAFF
clone size: .; V gene: TRBV19; J gene: TRBJ2-7; D gene: TRBD1; CDR3 DNA: TGTGCCAGTTCGACAGGGCTTACCTACGAGCAGTACTTC; CDR3 protein: CASSTGLTYEQYF
clone size: once; V gene: TRBV5-1; J gene: TRBJ1-2; D gene: TRBD1; CDR3 DNA: TGCGCCAGCAGTCTCGCCGGGACAGGGTACTATGGCTACACCTTC; CDR3 protein: CASSLAGTGYYGYTF
clone size: .; V gene: TRBV5-1; J gene: TRBJ1-5; D gene: .; CDR3 DNA: TGCGCCAGCAACCTAAAACCCGAGGGCAATCAGCCCCAGCATTTT; CDR3 protein: CASNLKPEGNQPQHF
clone size: .; V gene: TRBV7-6; J gene: TRBJ2-2; D gene: TRBD2; CDR3 DNA: TGTGCCAGCAGCTTAGCGAGCGGGGGGGCCAGCGGGGAGCTGTTTTTT; CDR3 protein: CASSLASGGASGELFF
clone size: .; V gene: TRBV30; J gene: TRBJ1-2; D gene: .; CDR3 DNA: TGTGCCTGGAGTGTTGGTGGGGCCCCCGTCTTC; CDR3 protein: CAWSVGGAPVF
clone size: .; V gene: TRBV5-1; J gene: TRBJ2-7; D gene: .; CDR3 DNA: TGCGCCAGCAGCTTGCCCTCGACAGACTACGAGCAGTACTTC; CDR3 protein: CASSLPSTDYEQYF
clone size: .; V gene: TRBV19; J gene: TRBJ1-4; D gene: TRBD1; CDR3 DNA: TGTGCCAGTAGTCCCGGGACAGTTGGTGAAAAACTGTTTTTT; CDR3 protein: CASSPGTVGEKLFF
clone size: few; V gene: TRBV7-9; J gene: TRBJ1-1; D gene: .; CDR3 DNA: TGTGCCAGCAGCCTTTCGGTGTTGAACACTGAAGCTTTCTTT; CDR3 protein: CASSLSVLNTEAFF
clone size: .; V gene: TRBV10-3; J gene: TRBJ2-7; D gene: .; CDR3 DNA: TGTGCCACCCGGCCTGTGGACAGAGCCTACGAGCAGTACTTC; CDR3 protein: CATRPVDRAYEQYF
clone size: .; V gene: TRBV30; J gene: TRBJ1-4; D gene: TRBD1; CDR3 DNA: TGTGCCTGGAGTGTCCCGGGACAGGTCATGAGGGAAAAACTGTTTTTT; CDR3 protein: CAWSVPGQVMREKLFF
clone size: .; V gene: TRBV4-1; J gene: TRBJ2-7; D gene: TRBD2; CDR3 DNA: TGCGCCAGCAGCCAGGTGCTAGCGGGGGGGCCAGGGTCCTACGAGCAGTACTTC; CDR3 protein: CASSQVLAGGPGSYEQYF
clone size: .; V gene: TRBV29-1; J gene: TRBJ2-1; D gene: TRBD2; CDR3 DNA: TGCAGCGTTGGAAGCGGGGGGTGGGATGAGCAGTTCTTC; CDR3 protein: CSVGSGGWDEQFF
clone size: .; V gene: TRBV9; J gene: TRBJ1-1; D gene: TRBD1; CDR3 DNA: TGTGCCAGCAACAGGGGGTCGGACACTGAAGCTTTCTTT; CDR3 protein: CASNRGSDTEAFF
clone size: .; V gene: TRBV5-4; J gene: TRBJ2-7; D gene: .; CDR3 DNA: TGTGCCAGCAGCTTGAGCTCGGGGACTTACGAGCAGTACTTC; CDR3 protein: CASSLSSGTYEQYF
clone size: .; V gene: TRBV9; J gene: TRBJ1-1; D gene: .; CDR3 DNA: TGTGCCAGCAGCACCAATACAGGGTGGGCTGAAGCTTTCTTT; CDR3 protein: CASSTNTGWAEAFF
clone size: .; V gene: TRBV10-3; J gene: TRBJ2-2; D gene: TRBD1; CDR3 DNA: TGTGCCATCAAGGGGACAGGGCCTTCGAACACCGGGGAGCTGTTTTTT; CDR3 protein: CAIKGTGPSNTGELFF
clone size: .; V gene: TRBV6-5; J gene: TRBJ2-7; D gene: .; CDR3 DNA: TGTGCCAGCAGGAGCGGACAGATTTCCTACGAGCAGTACTTC; CDR3 protein: CASRSGQISYEQYF
clone size: once; V gene: TRBV5-1; J gene: TRBJ2-7; D gene: .; CDR3 DNA: TGCGCCAGCAGCTCGATACAGGGTTCGGGCCACGAGCAGTACTTC; CDR3 protein: CASSSIQGSGHEQYF
clone size: .; V gene: TRBV5-4; J gene: TRBJ2-7; D gene: TRBD2; CDR3 DNA: TGTGCCAGCAGCTTCGGTGGCGGGGGGCCTTCATGGGAGCAGTACTTC; CDR3 protein: CASSFGGGGPSWEQYF
clone size: .; V gene: TRBV5-1; J gene: TRBJ1-5; D gene: TRBD1; CDR3 DNA: TGCGCCAGCAGCCTGACAGGGGGTCTGGGTCAGCCCCAGCATTTT; CDR3 protein: CASSLTGGLGQPQHF
clone size: .; V gene: TRBV30; J gene: TRBJ2-4; D gene: .; CDR3 DNA: TGTGCCTGGGGGTATGGAGGGAACGGCATTCAGTACTTC; CDR3 protein: CAWGYGGNGIQYF
clone size: .; V gene: TRBV9; J gene: TRBJ1-1; D gene: .; CDR3 DNA: TGTGCCAGCAGCGTAGTTGCCAGGGGAACTAACACTGAAGCTTTCTTT; CDR3 protein: CASSVVARGTNTEAFF
clone size: .; V gene: TRBV12-5; J gene: TRBJ1-1; D gene: .; CDR3 DNA: TGTGCTAAGCTCACTGGAGCTTTCTTT; CDR3 protein: CAKLTGAFF
clone size: .; V gene: TRBV7-6; J gene: TRBJ1-3; D gene: .; CDR3 DNA: TGTGCCAGCAGCCCCATCCACGGGGACACCATATATTTT; CDR3 protein: CASSPIHGDTIYF
clone size: .; V gene: TRBV19; J gene: TRBJ1-3; D gene: .; CDR3 DNA: TGTGCCAGTAGTATCGTAGAGGCTGGAAACACCATATATTTT; CDR3 protein: CASSIVEAGNTIYF
clone size: .; V gene: TRBV4-1; J gene: TRBJ1-6; D gene: TRBD1; CDR3 DNA: TGCGCCAGCAGCCAAGAGGGGACAGATTATAATTCACCCCTCCACTTT; CDR3 protein: CASSQEGTDYNSPLHF
clone size: few; V gene: TRBV5-1; J gene: TRBJ1-2; D gene: TRBD1; CDR3 DNA: TGCGCCAGCAGCTTCGACAGGGCTCACAATGGCTACACCTTC; CDR3 protein: CASSFDRAHNGYTF
clone size: .; V gene: TRBV19; J gene: TRBJ1-1; D gene: .; CDR3 DNA: TGTGCCAGTATCGCCCCTGGGAGGGACACTGAAGCTTTCTTT; CDR3 protein: CASIAPGRDTEAFF
clone size: .; V gene: TRBV2; J gene: TRBJ1-5; D gene: TRBD1; CDR3 DNA: TGTGCCAGCAGTCAGAAGAGGACAGGGAGGGGACTCGGTAGCAATCAGCCCCAGCATTTT; CDR3 protein: CASSQKRTGRGLGSNQPQHF
clone size: .; V gene: TRBV6-1; J gene: TRBJ2-7; D gene: .; CDR3 DNA: TGTGCCAGCAGTGCGAGCACAGGATTGAGCTCCTACGAGCAGTACTTC; CDR3 protein: CASSASTGLSSYEQYF